Following are 21 T cell receptor beta chains from one sample sequenced in a study of vaccination effects on CD4 cells after COVID-19. Viral peptide pools were used in the ViraFEST assay to expand antigen-specific CD4+ T cells, and sequencing came afterward. Culturing for more than 9 days preceded CD4+ T cell isolation. According to PCR results, the person was infected with SARS-CoV-2 between March and December 2020. Participants received two doses of either the BNT162b2 or mRNA-1273 vaccine. The method was immunoSEQ multiplex PCR; TCRdb's version includes in-frame clones alone and lacks a portion of them. The sample includes approximately 15,000 clones, 80% of them seen just once. Their recognized antigens are unknown. The sample here was CD4+ T cells from PBMCs cultured with SARS-CoV-2 spike peptides, taken after COVID-19 vaccination. The source is a human donor who had a prior SARS-CoV-2 infection.

This clone was seen just once. This chain connects TRBV6-2 or TRBV6-3 to TRBJ2-7; 9 bases map to TRBD1. The CDR3 runs 16 residues. Germline V gene lookup returns CDR1 MNHEY and CDR2 SVGEGT. V lost 3 bases, J lost 13 bases, and 19 bases stayed unmatched. The CDR3 sequence is CASSYFPRGQGLRRYF. The CDR3 region has the DNA TGTGCCAGCAGTTATTTCCCCCGGGGACAGGGATTGAGAAGATACTTC.

CDR3 loop: CASSLEGGETQYF. CDR3 nucleotide sequence: TGCGCCAGCAGCTTGGAGGGAGGGGAGACCCAGTACTTC. The chain couples TRBV5-1 to TRBJ2-5; 7 nucleotides agree with TRBD2. V trimming: 0 bases; J trimming: 5 bases; junction bases outside the gene matches: 1. The CDR3 is made up of 13 amino acids. Germline CDR1 reads SGHRS; CDR2 reads YFSETQ.

This chain joins TRBV2 and TRBJ1-4; 7 nucleotides line up with TRBD1. Per the germline V gene, CDR1 is SNHLY and CDR2 is FYNNEI. The CDR3 consists of 15 residues. V lost 11 bases to trimming and J lost 2 bases; unmatched junction nucleotides: 11. CDR3 in amino acids: CAGKDRAGTNEKLFF. CDR3 DNA sequence: TGTGCCGGGAAAGACAGGGCTGGGACTAATGAAAAACTGTTTTTT.

This clone has just one count. This chain connects TRBV5-1 to TRBJ1-4, with 7 bases aligning to TRBD1. CDR3 length equals 15 residues. Germline V CDR1 and CDR2: SGHRS, YFSETQ. V was pared by 0 bases and J by 7 bases, with 6 bases of the junction left unmatched. The CDR3 here is CASSLAWNRGEKLFF. DNA of the CDR3: TGCGCCAGCAGCTTGGCCTGGAACAGGGGTGAAAAACTGTTTTTT.

In its sample, this clone was seen a few times. The chain carries TRBV3-1 (or the pseudogene TRBV3-2) and TRBJ1-1; tentative D call: TRBD1 (6 bases). Germline assignment: CDR1 LGHDT and CDR2 YNNKEL (reference sequence). Trimming pared 4 bases from V and 0 bases from J, leaving 12 bases between. The CDR3 contains 15 residues. The CDR3 sequence: CASSRDIDMNTEAFF. The DNA of the CDR3 is TGTGCCAGCAGCCGGGACATCGACATGAACACTGAAGCTTTCTTT.

The chain is built from TRBV12-3 or TRBV12-4 and TRBJ1-2; no clear D gene. Between the trimmed V and J ends, which lost 7 bases and 4 bases, there was a span of 10 bases. The CDR3 runs to 12 residues. The CDR3 coding sequence is TGTGCCAGCAACATTCACGGCTATGGCTACACCTTC. This sequence encodes CASNIHGYGYTF.

This sequence joins TRBV30 and TRBJ1-1; D gene unclear. Germline V gives CDR1 GTSNPN, CDR2 SVGIG (reference sequence). The CDR3 contains 13 residues. Trimming removed 0 bases at V and 5 bases at J, with 10 bases between. This chain's CDR3 is CAWSVWSGTEAFF. In DNA form, the CDR3 reads TGTGCCTGGAGTGTGTGGAGTGGGACTGAAGCTTTCTTT.

This chain links TRBV10-3 with TRBJ2-1; D gene ambiguous. The V gene's germline CDR1 is ENHRY and CDR2 SYGVKD. The CDR3 sequence is 15 residues long. Trimming pared 1 base from V and 5 bases from J, leaving 12 bases between. The CDR3 is CAISEFQMLNNEQFF. The DNA for the CDR3 is TGTGCCATCAGTGAGTTCCAGATGCTAAACAATGAGCAGTTCTTC.

The CDR3 is CASSLMLDTEAFF. CDR3 nucleotide sequence: TGTGCCAGCAGCTTAATGTTGGACACTGAAGCTTTCTTT. The rearrangement uses TRBV7-2 and TRBJ1-1; D is ambiguous. Germline lookup yields CDR1 SGHTA and CDR2 FQGNSA. Trimming took off 2 bases at V and 3 bases at J, with 7 bases between the two ends. The CDR3 is made up of 13 amino acids.

The rearrangement joins TRBV7-3 to TRBJ2-2; D gene ambiguous. This CDR3 is built from 14 residues. Looked up from germline, CDR1 is SGHTA and CDR2 is FQGTGA. The ends were cut back, 5 bases at V and 0 bases at J, with 7 bases in the middle. The CDR3: CASSMTPNTGELFF. The CDR3 DNA is TGTGCCAGCAGCATGACTCCGAACACCGGGGAGCTGTTTTTT.

The V and J genes are TRBV7-3 and TRBJ1-6, with a possible D match to TRBD1 (6 bases). The CDR3 totals 14 residues. V gave up 1 base and J gave up 9 bases, with 10 bases separating them. Germline CDR1 and CDR2: SGHTA and FQGTGA. The CDR3 nucleotides are TGTGCCAGCAGCTTAAGAGGGGGAGGTTCACCCCTCCACTTT. This gives the protein CASSLRGGGSPLHF.

The chain uses TRBV11-3 and TRBJ2-7; 11 bases align to TRBD1. Per germline, CDR1 SGHNT and CDR2 YENEEA. Trimming cost V 1 base and J 7 bases; bases outside gene matches: 6. This CDR3 contains 15 residues. The CDR3 DNA reads as TGTGCCAGCAGCTTAGCGGGACAGGGGGGCGGAGAGCAGTACTTC. Amino acids: CASSLAGQGGGEQYF.

The chain uses TRBV19 and TRBJ2-1; 8 nucleotides match TRBD1. Germline lookup yields CDR1 LNHDA and CDR2 SQIVND (reference sequence). The ends lost 10 bases at V and 2 bases at J; junction bases unmatched: 10. The CDR3 contains 15 residues. CDR3 amino acids: CATTQDRATYNEQFF. The CDR3 DNA sequence: TGTGCCACAACACAGGACAGGGCCACCTACAATGAGCAGTTCTTC.

The rearrangement uses TRBV11-3 and TRBJ2-1, with 10 bases that match TRBD2. This CDR3 contains 12 residues. Germline trimming cut 5 bases from V and 14 bases from J; bases unmatched to any gene: 6. Germline V gives CDR1 SGHNT, CDR2 YENEEA. The chain's CDR3 is CASSRIAGGEFF. In DNA form, the CDR3 reads TGTGCCAGCAGCCGAATAGCGGGAGGAGAGTTCTTC.

This clone was detected once. The chain is built from TRBV6-2 or TRBV6-3 and TRBJ1-5, with D hard to call. CDR1 and CDR2 from the germline V gene are MNHEY and SVGEGT. The ends were cut back, 4 bases at V and 6 bases at J, with 7 bases in the middle. The CDR3 runs to 12 residues. DNA of the CDR3: TGTGCCAGCAGTTTTCGGGCTCAGCCCCAGCATTTT. The encoded protein is CASSFRAQPQHF.

The chain combines TRBV2 with TRBJ2-3, with D tentatively TRBD1 (5 bases). The V gene lost 6 bases and the J gene lost 4 bases, with 11 bases spanning the gap. The length of the CDR3 is 13 residues. Germline CDR1 reads SNHLY; CDR2 reads FYNNEI. As DNA, the CDR3 is TGTGCCAGCAGAGGAGACAGTCCAGATACGCAGTATTTT. Its translation: CASRGDSPDTQYF. The variable domain in full, completed from reference TRBV2 and TRBJ2-3, reads EPEVTQTPSHQVTQMGQEVILRCVPISNHLYFYWYRQILGQKVEFLVSFYNNEISEKSEIFDDQFSVERPDGSNFTLKIRSTKLEDSAMYFCASRGDSPDTQYFGPGTRLTVL.

CDR3 DNA sequence: TGTGCCAGCACCCGGGACAGGGCGGCCAATGAGCAGTTCTTC. Its translation: CASTRDRAANEQFF. The chain recombines TRBV2 with TRBJ2-1, with 9 bases lining up with TRBD1. V shed 7 bases, J shed 6 bases, and the junction held 7 bases outside the gene matches. Germline V lookup: CDR1 SNHLY, CDR2 FYNNEI. This CDR3 comprises 14 residues.

The rearrangement uses TRBV5-1 and TRBJ1-1; 9 nucleotides align to TRBD1. V lost 7 bases to trimming and J lost 4 bases; unmatched junction nucleotides: 5. The CDR3 runs to 13 residues. Germline assignment: CDR1 SGHRS and CDR2 YFSETQ. CDR3 nucleotides: TGCGCCAGCCGGACAGGGGCAATCACTGAAGCTTTCTTT. As protein: CASRTGAITEAFF.

J is TRBJ1-1 and V is TRBV10-3, with 7 nucleotides matching TRBD1. This CDR3 spans 14 amino acids. Losses at the gene ends were 3 bases for V and 4 bases for J; bases not matched to a gene: 5. The germline CDR1 and CDR2 sequences are ENHRY and SYGVKD. CDR3 loop: CAISEYRGLTEAFF. CDR3 in DNA: TGTGCCATCAGTGAATACAGGGGCCTCACTGAAGCTTTCTTT.

The V gene is TRBV25-1, the J gene TRBJ2-2, with 7 bases matching TRBD1. The CDR3 covers 16 residues. Germline V gene data show CDR1 as MGHDK and CDR2 as SYGVNS. V shed 4 bases, J shed 4 bases, and the junction held 9 bases outside the gene matches. The CDR3 bases are TGTGCCAGCAGTGTAACGGACAGGTGGGTCACCGGGGAGCTGTTTTTT. Encoded protein: CASSVTDRWVTGELFF.

The V gene is TRBV14, the J gene TRBJ2-6, with D hard to call. V lost 3 bases to trimming and J lost 3 bases, with 9 bases between them. The CDR3 totals 15 residues. Germline V gene data show CDR1 as SGHDN and CDR2 as FVKESK. The CDR3: CASSQRGSGANVLTF. The CDR3 region has the DNA TGTGCCAGCAGCCAGCGCGGCAGTGGGGCCAACGTCCTGACTTTC.